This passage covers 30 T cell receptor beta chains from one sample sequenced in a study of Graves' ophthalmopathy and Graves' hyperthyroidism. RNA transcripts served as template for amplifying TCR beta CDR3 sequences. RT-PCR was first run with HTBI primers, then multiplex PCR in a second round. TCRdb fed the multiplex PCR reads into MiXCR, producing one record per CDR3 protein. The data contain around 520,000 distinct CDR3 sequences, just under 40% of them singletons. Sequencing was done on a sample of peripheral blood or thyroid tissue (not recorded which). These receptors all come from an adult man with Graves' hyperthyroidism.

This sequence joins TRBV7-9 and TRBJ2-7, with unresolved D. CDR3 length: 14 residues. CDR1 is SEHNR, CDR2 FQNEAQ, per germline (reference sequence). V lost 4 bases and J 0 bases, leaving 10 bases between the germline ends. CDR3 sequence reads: CASSSTQSSYEQYF. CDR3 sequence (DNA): TGTGCCAGCAGCTCAACACAGAGCTCCTACGAGCAGTACTTC.

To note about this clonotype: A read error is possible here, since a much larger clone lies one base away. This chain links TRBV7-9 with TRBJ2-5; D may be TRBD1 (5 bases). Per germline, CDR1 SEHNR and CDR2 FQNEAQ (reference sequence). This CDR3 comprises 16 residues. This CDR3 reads CASSLDVSMGREAQYF. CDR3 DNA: TGTGCCAGCAGCTTAGATGTATCGATGGGGCGAGAGGCCCAGTACTTC.

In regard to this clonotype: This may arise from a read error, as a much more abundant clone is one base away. The CDR3 region has the DNA TGCAGCGTTGAAGATCTGGTGGTAACTGAAGCTTTCTTT. As protein: CSVEDLVVTEAFF. The chain uses TRBV29-1 and TRBJ1-1; D is uncertain. Germline CDR1 SQVTM, CDR2 ANQGSEA. Trimming removed 0 bases at V and 5 bases at J, with 10 bases between. This CDR3 spans 13 amino acids. The full variable domain, its missing parts supplied by reference TRBV29-1 and TRBJ1-1, is SAVISQKPSRDICQRGTSLTIQCQVDSQVTMMFWYRQQPGQSLTLIATANQGSEATYESGFVIDKFPISRPNLTFSTLTVSNMSPEDSSIYLCSVEDLVVTEAFFGQGTRLTVV.

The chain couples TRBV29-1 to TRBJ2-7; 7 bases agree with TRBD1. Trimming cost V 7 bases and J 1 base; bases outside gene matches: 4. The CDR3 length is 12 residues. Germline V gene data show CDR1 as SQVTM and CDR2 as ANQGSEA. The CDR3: CSGSTGSYEQYF. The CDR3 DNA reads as TGCAGCGGATCGACAGGGTCCTACGAGCAGTACTTC.

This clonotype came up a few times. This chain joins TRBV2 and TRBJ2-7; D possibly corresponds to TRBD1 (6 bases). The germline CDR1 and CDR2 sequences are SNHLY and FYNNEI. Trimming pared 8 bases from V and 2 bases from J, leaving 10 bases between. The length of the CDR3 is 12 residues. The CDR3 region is CASQGRPYEQYF. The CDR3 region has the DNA TGTGCCAGCCAGGGGCGCCCCTACGAGCAGTACTTC.

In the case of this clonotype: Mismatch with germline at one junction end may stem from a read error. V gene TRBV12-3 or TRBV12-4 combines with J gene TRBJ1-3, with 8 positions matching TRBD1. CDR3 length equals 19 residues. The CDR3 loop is CASSLRPGTGLAAGSTIYF. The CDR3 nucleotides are TGTGCCAGCAGCCTGCGTCCCGGGACAGGTTTAGCGGCGGGAAGCACCATATATTTT.

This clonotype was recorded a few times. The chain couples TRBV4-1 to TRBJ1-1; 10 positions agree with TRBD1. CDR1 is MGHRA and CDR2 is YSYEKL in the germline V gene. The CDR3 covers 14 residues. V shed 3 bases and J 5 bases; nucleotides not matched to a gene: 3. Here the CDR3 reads CASSQTGGQTEAFF. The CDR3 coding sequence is TGCGCCAGCAGCCAGACAGGGGGCCAAACTGAAGCTTTCTTT.

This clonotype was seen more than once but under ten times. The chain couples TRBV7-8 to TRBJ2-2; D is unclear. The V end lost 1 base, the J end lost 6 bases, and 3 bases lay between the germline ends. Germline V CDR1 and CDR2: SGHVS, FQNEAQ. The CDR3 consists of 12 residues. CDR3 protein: CASSLVSGELFF. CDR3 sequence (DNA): TGTGCCAGCAGCTTAGTGTCCGGGGAGCTGTTTTTT.

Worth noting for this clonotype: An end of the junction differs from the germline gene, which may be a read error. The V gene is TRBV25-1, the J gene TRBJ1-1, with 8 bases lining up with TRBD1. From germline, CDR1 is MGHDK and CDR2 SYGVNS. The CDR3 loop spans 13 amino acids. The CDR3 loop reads CASSQGARTEASF. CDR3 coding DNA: TGTGCCAGCAGCCAGGGGGCACGCACTGAAGCTTCCTTT. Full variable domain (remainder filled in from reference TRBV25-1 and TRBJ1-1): EADIYQTPRYLVIGTGKKITLECSQTMGHDKMYWYQQDPGMELHLIHYSYGVNSTEKGDLSSESTVSRIRTEHFPLTLESARPSHTSQYLCASSQGARTEASFGQGTRLTVV.

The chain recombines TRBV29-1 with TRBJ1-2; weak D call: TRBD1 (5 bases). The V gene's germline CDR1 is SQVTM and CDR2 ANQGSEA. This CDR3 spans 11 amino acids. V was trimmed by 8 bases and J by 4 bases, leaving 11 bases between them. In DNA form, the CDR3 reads TGCAGCAGGACAACCGCCTATGGCTACACCTTC. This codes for CSRTTAYGYTF. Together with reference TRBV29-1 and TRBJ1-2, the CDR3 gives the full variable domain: SAVISQKPSRDICQRGTSLTIQCQVDSQVTMMFWYRQQPGQSLTLIATANQGSEATYESGFVIDKFPISRPNLTFSTLTVSNMSPEDSSIYLCSRTTAYGYTFGSGTRLTVV.

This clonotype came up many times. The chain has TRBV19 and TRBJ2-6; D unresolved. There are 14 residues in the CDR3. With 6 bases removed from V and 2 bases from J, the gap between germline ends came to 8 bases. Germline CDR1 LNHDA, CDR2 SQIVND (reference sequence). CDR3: CASSDLAGANVLTF. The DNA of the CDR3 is TGTGCCAGTAGCGACCTGGCTGGGGCCAACGTCCTGACTTTC.

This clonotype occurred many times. The CDR3 DNA reads TGTGCCAGCAGCTTAGTGGCCTGGACTAACATCTACGAGCAGTACTTC. Amino acids: CASSLVAWTNIYEQYF. The V and J genes are TRBV11-2 and TRBJ2-7; D is perhaps TRBD2 (6 bases). The CDR3 has 16 amino acids. Germline loops: CDR1 SGHAT, CDR2 FQNNGV. Trimming cost V 1 base and J 3 bases, with 16 bases left between them. The entire variable domain, with the rest obtained from reference TRBV11-2 and TRBJ2-7, is as follows: EAGVAQSPRYKIIEKRQSVAFWCNPISGHATLYWYQQILGQGPKLLIQFQNNGVVDDSQLPKDRFSAERLKGVDSTLKIQPAKLEDSAVYLCASSLVAWTNIYEQYFGPGTRLTVT.

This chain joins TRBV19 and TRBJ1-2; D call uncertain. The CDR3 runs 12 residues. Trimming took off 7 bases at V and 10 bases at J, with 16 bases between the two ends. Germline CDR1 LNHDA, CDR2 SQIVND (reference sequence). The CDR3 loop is CASKGLADDYTF. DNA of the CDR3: TGTGCCAGTAAAGGACTAGCCGACGACTACACCTTC.

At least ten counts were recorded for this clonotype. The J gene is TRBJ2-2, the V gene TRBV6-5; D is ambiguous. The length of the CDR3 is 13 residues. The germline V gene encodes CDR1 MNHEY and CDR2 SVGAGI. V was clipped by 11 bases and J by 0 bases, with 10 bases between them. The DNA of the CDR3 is TGTGCCTGCCGTAGAACGAACACCGGGGAGCTGTTTTTT. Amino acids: CACRRTNTGELFF.

The CDR3 region is CASSTDRGADTQYF. The CDR3 nucleotides are TGCGCCAGCAGCACGGACAGAGGGGCAGATACGCAGTATTTT. This chain joins TRBV5-1 and TRBJ2-3; a weak D match, TRBD1 (6 bases). Between the trimmed V and J ends, which lost 4 bases and 4 bases, there was a span of 13 bases. The CDR3 spans 14 residues. CDR1 and CDR2 (germline): SGHRS, YFSETQ.

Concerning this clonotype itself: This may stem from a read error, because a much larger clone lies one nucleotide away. The CDR3 region is CASSGTGEGWTQHF. The CDR3 DNA is TGTGCCAGCAGTGGGACAGGGGAGGGTTGGACCCAGCATTTT. This chain links TRBV6-1 with TRBJ1-5, with 9 bases aligning to TRBD1. The CDR3 sequence is 14 residues long. Trimming cost V 4 bases and J 11 bases; bases outside gene matches: 9. Germline CDR1 is MNHNS and CDR2 is SASEGT.

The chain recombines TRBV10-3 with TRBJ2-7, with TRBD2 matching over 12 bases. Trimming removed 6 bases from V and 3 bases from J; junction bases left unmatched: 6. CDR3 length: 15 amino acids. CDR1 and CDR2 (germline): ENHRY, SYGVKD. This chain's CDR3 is CAISRTSGTDYEQYF. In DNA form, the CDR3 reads TGTGCCATCAGCCGGACTAGCGGGACAGACTACGAGCAGTACTTC.

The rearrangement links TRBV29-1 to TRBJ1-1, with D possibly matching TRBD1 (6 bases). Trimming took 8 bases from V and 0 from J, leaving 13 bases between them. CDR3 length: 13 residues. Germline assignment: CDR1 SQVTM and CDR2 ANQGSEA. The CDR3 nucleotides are TGCAGCTCGACAGGTTCGATGAACACTGAAGCTTTCTTT. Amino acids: CSSTGSMNTEAFF.

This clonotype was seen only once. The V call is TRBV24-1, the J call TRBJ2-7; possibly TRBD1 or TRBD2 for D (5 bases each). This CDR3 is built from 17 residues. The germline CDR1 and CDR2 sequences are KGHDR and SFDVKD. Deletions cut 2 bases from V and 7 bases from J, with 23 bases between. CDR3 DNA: TGTGCCACCAGTGATTCCCGGGGCGGTGGGAACACCGGGGAGCAGTACTTC. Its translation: CATSDSRGGGNTGEQYF.

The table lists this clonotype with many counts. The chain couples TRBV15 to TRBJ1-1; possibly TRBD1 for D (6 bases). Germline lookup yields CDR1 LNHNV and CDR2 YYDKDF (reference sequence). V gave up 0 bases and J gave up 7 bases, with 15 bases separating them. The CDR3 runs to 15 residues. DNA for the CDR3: TGTGCCACCAGCAGAGATTTCGGACAGCGCAATGAAGCTTTCTTT. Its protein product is CATSRDFGQRNEAFF.

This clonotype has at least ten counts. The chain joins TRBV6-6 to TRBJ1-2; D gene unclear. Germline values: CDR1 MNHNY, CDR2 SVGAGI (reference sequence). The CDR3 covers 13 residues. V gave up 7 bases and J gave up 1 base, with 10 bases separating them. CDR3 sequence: CASTLDGNYGYTF. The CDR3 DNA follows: TGTGCCAGCACCCTGGACGGTAACTATGGCTACACCTTC.

CDR3 residues: CASSSGTGFSDEQFF. CDR3 bases: TGTGCCAGCAGTTCCGGGACAGGGTTCTCTGATGAGCAGTTCTTC. The rearrangement joins TRBV12-3 or TRBV12-4 to TRBJ2-7, with 9 bases lining up with TRBD1. With the DNA end fitting TRBJ2-1 better, the J assignment may be wrong. The CDR3 sequence is 15 residues long.

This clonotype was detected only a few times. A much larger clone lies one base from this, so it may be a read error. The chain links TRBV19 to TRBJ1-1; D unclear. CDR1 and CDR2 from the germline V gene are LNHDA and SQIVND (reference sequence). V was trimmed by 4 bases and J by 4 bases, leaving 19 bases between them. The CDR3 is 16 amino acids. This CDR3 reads CASSTSLIRASTEAFF. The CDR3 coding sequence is TGTGCCAGTAGTACATCCTTGATCCGGGCTAGCACTGAAGCTTTCTTT.

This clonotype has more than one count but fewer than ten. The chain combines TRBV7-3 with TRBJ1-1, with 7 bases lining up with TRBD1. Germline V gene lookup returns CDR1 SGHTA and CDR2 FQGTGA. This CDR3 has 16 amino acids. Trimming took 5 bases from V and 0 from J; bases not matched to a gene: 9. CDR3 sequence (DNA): TGTGCCAGCAGCCGAATTGGGGGACAGTTGAACACTGAAGCTTTCTTT. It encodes CASSRIGGQLNTEAFF.

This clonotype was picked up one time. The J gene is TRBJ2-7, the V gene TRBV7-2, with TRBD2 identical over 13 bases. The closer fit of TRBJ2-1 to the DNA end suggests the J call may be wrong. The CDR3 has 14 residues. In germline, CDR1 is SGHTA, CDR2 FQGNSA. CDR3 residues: CASSWTSGSDEQFF. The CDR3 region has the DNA TGTGCCAGCAGCTGGACTAGCGGGAGCGATGAGCAGTTCTTC.

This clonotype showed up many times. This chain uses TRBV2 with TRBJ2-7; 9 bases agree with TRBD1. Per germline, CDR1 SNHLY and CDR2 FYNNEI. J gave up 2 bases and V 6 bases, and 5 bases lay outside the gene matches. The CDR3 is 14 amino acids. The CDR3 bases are TGTGCCAGCAGCGAACAGGGGGCCACCTACGAGCAGTACTTC. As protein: CASSEQGATYEQYF.

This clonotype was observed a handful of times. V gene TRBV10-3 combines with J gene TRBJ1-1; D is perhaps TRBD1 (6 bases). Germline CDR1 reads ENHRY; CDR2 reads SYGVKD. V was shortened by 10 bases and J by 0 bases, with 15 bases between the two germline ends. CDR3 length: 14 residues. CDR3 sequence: CASRPGHLNTEAFF. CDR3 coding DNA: TGTGCCAGCAGACCGGGACACCTGAACACTGAAGCTTTCTTT.

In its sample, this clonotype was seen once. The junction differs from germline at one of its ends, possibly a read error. The CDR3 coding sequence is TGTGCCAGCAGTGATGGGCTAGCGGGGGGGAACTATGGCTACACCTTC. Translation gives CASSDGLAGGNYGYTF. The V gene is TRBV10-2, the J gene TRBJ1-2, with a possible D match to TRBD1 (5 bases). This CDR3 is 16 amino acids long. CDR1 WSHSY and CDR2 SAAADI come from the germline V gene.

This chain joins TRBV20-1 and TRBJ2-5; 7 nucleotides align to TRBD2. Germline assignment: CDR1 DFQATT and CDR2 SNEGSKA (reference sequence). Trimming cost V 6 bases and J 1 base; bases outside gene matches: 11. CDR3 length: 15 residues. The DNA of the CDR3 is TGCAGTGCCAGCAGCTTAAGCGGGGTCCAAGAGACCCAGTACTTC. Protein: CSASSLSGVQETQYF.

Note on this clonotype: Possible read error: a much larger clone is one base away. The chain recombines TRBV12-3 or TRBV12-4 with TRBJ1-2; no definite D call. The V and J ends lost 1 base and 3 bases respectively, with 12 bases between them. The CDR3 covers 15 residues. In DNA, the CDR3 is TGTGCCAGCAGTTTAGTTGACGGCACGTACTATGGCTACACCTTC. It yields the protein CASSLVDGTYYGYTF.